This T cell receptor beta chain was observed in a study of T-cell memory formation after mild COVID-19. Study-wide findings and caveats: Memory sampled before infection contained some responding clones, suggesting cross-reactive memory joined.

CDR3 length: 13 residues. V shed 3 bases, J shed 10 bases, and the junction held 8 bases outside the gene matches. TCRdb reprocessed the 5' RACE reads with MiXCR, giving one entry per CDR3 protein. The sample holds 300,000 to 350,000 distinct CDR3 sequences; over 10% are singletons and the top ten take about a fifth. A word on this clonotype: What it binds is not known.

The chain recombines TRBV12-3 or TRBV12-4 with TRBJ1-1, with 7 nucleotides matching TRBD1. This sequence was found in a man in his late teens or twenties who had mild COVID-19 (a few samples of this study predate the infection). Cell type and time point are not known. The material sequenced was PBMCs or a T cell subset sorted from them (not recorded which). CDR3 DNA: TGTGCCAGCAGTTTGTGGGACAGCCCTACAGCTTTCTTT. This sequence encodes CASSLWDSPTAFF.